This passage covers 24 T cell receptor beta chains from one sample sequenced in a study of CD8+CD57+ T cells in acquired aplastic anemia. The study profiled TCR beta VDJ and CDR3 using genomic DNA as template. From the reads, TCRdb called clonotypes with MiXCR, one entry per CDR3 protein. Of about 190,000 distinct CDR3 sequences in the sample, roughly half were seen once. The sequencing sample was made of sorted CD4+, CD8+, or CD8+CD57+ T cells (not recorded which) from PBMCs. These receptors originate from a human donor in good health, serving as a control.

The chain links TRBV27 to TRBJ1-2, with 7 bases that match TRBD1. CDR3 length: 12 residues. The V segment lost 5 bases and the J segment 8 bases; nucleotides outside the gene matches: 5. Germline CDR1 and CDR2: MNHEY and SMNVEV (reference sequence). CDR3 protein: CASSLTGVGYTF. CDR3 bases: TGTGCCAGCAGTCTAACAGGGGTGGGCTACACCTTC.

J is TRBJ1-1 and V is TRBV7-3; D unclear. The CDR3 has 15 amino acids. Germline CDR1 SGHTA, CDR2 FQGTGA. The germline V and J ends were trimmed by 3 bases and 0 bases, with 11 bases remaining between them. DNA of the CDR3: TGTGCCAGCAGCTTCGGGTCGACCTTGAACACTGAAGCTTTCTTT. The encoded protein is CASSFGSTLNTEAFF.

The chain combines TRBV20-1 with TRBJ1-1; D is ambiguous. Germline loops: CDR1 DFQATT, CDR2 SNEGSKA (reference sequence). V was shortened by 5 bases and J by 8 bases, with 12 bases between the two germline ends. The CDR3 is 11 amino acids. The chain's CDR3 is CSALGRREAFF. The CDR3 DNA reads TGCAGTGCTTTAGGGAGGCGGGAAGCTTTCTTT.

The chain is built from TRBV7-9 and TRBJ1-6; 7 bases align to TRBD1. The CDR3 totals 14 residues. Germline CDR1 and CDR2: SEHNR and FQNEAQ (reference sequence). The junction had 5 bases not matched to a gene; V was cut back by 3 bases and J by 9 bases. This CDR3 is CASSLGRDSSPLHF. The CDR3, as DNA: TGTGCCAGCAGCTTGGGCAGGGACAGTTCACCCCTCCACTTT.

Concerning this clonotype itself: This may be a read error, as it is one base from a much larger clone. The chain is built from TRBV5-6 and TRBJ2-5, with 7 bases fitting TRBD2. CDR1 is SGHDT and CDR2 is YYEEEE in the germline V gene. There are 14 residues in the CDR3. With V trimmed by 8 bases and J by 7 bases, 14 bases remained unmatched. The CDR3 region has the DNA TGTGCCAGTACCCCCGGCGGGGGAACGGGGACCCAGTACTTC. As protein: CASTPGGGTGTQYF.

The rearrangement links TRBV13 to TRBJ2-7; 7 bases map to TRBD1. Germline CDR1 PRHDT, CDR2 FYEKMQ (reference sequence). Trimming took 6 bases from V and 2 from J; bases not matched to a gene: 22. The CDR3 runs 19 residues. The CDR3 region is CASSSRDSQLLPSPYEQYF. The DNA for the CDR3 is TGTGCCAGCAGTTCTCGGGACAGCCAGCTCTTACCAAGTCCCTACGAGCAGTACTTC.

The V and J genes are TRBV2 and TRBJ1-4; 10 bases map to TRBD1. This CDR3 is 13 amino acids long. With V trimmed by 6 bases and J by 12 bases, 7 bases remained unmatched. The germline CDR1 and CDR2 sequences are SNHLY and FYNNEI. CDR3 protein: CASSGTGVAELFF. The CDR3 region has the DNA TGTGCCAGCAGCGGGACAGGGGTTGCGGAACTGTTTTTT.

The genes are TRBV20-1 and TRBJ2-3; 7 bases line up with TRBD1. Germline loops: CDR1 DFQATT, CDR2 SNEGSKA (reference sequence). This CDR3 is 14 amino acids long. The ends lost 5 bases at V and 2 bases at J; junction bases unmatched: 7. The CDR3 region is CSAPRQGPTDTQYF. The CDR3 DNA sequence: TGCAGTGCTCCAAGACAGGGTCCCACAGATACGCAGTATTTT.

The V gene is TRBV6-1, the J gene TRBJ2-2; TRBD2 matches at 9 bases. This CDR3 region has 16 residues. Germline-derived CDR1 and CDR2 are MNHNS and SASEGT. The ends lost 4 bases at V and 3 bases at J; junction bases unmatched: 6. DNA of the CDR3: TGTGCCAGCAGTGGGTTAACTAGCGGGTACACCGGGGAGCTGTTTTTT. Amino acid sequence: CASSGLTSGYTGELFF.

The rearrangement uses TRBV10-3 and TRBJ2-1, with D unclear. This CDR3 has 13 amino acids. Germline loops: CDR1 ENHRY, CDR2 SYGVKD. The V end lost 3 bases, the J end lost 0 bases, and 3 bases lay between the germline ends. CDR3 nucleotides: TGTGCCATCAGTGATGGCTCCTACAATGAGCAGTTCTTC. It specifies CAISDGSYNEQFF.

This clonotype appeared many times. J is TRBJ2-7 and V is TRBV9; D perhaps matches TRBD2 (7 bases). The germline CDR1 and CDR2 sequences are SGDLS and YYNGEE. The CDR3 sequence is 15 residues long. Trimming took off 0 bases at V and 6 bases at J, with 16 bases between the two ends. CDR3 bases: TGTGCCAGCAGCGTAGCGGGGGGCCTTCAGAGCGAGCAGTACTTC. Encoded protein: CASSVAGGLQSEQYF.

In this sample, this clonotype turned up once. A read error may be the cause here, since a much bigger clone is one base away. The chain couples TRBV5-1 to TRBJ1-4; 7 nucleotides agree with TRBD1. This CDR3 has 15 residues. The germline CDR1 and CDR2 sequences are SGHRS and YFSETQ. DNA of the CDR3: TGCGCCAGCGGCTTAGTACCGACAGGGAATGAAAAACTGTTTTTT. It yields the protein CASGLVPTGNEKLFF.

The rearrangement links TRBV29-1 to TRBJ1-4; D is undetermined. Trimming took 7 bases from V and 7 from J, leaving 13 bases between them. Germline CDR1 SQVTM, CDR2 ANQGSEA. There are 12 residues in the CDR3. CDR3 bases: TGCAGCGCCTGGACCAGTTCTGAAAAACTGTTTTTT. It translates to CSAWTSSEKLFF.

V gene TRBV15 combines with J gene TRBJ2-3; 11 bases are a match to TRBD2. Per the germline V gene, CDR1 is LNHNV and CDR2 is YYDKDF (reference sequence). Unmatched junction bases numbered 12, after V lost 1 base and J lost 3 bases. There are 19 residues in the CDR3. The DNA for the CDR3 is TGTGCCACCAGCAGAGGTGATAGCGGGGGGGCGTCAAGTACAGATACGCAGTATTTT. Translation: CATSRGDSGGASSTDTQYF. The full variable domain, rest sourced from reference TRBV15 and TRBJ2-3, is DAMVIQNPRYQVTQFGKPVTLSCSQTLNHNVMYWYQQKSSQAPKLLFHYYDKDFNNEADTPDNFQSRRPNTSFCFLDIRSPGLGDTAMYLCATSRGDSGGASSTDTQYFGPGTRLTVL.

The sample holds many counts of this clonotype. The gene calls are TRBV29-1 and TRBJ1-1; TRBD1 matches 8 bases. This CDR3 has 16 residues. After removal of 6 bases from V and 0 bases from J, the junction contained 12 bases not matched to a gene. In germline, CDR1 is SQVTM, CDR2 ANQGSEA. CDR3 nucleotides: TGCAGCGTGCCTCAAAACCAGGGGGCTGTGAACACTGAAGCTTTCTTT. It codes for CSVPQNQGAVNTEAFF.

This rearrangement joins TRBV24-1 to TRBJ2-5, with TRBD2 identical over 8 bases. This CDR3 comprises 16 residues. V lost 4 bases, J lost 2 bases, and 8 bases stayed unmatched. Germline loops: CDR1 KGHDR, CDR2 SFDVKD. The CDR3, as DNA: TGTGCCACCAGTGACCCCGCGGGAGGAGCTCAAGAGACCCAGTACTTC. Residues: CATSDPAGGAQETQYF.

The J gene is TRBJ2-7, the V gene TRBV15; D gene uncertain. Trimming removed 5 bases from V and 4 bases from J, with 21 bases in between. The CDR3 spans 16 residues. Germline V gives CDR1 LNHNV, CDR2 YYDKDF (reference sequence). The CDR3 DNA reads TGTGCCACCAGCTTCGTGTCAGAAACGTTTTCTTACGAGCAGTACTTC. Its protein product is CATSFVSETFSYEQYF.

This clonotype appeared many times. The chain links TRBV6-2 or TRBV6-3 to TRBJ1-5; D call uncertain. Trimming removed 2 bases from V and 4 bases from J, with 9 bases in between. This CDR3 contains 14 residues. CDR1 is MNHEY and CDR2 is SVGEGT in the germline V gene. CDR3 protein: CASSYPQPNQPQHF. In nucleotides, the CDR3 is TGTGCCAGCAGTTACCCACAACCAAATCAGCCCCAGCATTTT.

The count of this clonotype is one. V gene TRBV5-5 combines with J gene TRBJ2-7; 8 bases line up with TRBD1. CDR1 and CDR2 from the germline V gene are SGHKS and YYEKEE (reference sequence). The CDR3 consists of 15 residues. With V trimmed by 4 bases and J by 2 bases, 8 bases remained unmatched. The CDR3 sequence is CASSLRTGTPYEQYF. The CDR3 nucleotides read TGTGCCAGCAGCCTTCGGACAGGGACTCCCTACGAGCAGTACTTC.

The CDR3 DNA follows: TGTGCCAGCTCACAATCAGGGGGGGGCGAGCAGTACTTC. It codes for CASSQSGGGEQYF. This chain links TRBV18 with TRBJ2-7, with D perhaps TRBD1 or TRBD2 (7 bases each). Germline lookup yields CDR1 KGHSH and CDR2 LQKENI. V lost 4 bases and J 6 bases, leaving 13 bases between the germline ends. This CDR3 region has 13 residues.

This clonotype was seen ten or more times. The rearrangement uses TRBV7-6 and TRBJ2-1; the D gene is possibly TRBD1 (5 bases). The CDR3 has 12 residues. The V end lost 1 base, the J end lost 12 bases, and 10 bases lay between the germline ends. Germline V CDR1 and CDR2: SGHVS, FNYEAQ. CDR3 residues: CASSLGQGGQFF. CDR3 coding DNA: TGTGCCAGCAGCTTAGGGCAGGGTGGGCAGTTCTTC.

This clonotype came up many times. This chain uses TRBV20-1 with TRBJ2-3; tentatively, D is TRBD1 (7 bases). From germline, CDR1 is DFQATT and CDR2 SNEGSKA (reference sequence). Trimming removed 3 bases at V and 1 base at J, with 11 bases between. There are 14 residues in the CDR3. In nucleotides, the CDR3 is TGCAGTGCTAGGCAGGGGGGCGGCACAGATACGCAGTATTTT. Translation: CSARQGGGTDTQYF.

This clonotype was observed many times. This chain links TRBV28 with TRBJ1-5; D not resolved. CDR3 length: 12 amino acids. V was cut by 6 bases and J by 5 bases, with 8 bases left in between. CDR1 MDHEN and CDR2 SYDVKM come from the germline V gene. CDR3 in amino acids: CASSIRDQPQHF. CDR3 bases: TGTGCCAGCAGCATAAGGGATCAGCCCCAGCATTTT. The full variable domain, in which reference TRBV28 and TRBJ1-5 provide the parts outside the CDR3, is DVKVTQSSRYLVKRTGEKVFLECVQDMDHENMFWYRQDPGLGLRLIYFSYDVKMKEKGDIPEGYSVSREKKERFSLILESASTNQTSMYLCASSIRDQPQHFGDGTRLSIL.

Here the CDR3 DNA reads TGTGCCATCAGACCCGGGACGTCCTCCTACGAGCAGTACTTC. Translation: CAIRPGTSSYEQYF. The chain links TRBV10-3 to TRBJ2-7; D is tentatively TRBD1 or TRBD2 (5 bases each). Germline CDR1 and CDR2: ENHRY and SYGVKD. The ends were cut back, 6 bases at V and 0 bases at J, with 12 bases in the middle. The CDR3 spans 14 residues.